A single sample gave rise to the 14 T cell receptor beta chains below, sequenced in a study of T cell clonality in common variable immunodeficiency. Sequencing was performed with immunoSEQ multiplex PCR; in TCRdb, only in-frame clones are kept and a portion is missing. The sample lists approximately 30,000 clones, none appearing once, the ten largest making up roughly 4%. The sequencing sample was made of peripheral blood mononuclear cells. These TCRs come from a person aged 18 to 70 in good health.

This clone was counted only a few times. The sequenced fragment ends 3 residues before the CDR3 boundary, so the rest is inferred from the germline J gene. This chain links TRBV19 with TRBJ1-4; no definite D call. Germline assignment: CDR1 LNHDA and CDR2 SQIVND (reference sequence). The CDR3 length is 13 residues. The CDR3 sequence: CASTAEVGSPLFF. The sequenced CDR3 bases are TGTGCCAGTACAGCGGAGGTCGGTTCACCA.

This clone came up many times. The read is 3 residues too short to cover the CDR3 end, so that end is filled in from the germline J gene. The chain combines TRBV4-1 with TRBJ2-3; TRBD2 might be the D (5 bases). Germline CDR1 reads MGHRA; CDR2 reads YSYEKL. V was cut by 3 bases and J by 3 bases, with 13 bases left in between. This CDR3 has 15 amino acids. CDR3 DNA (partial): TGCGCCAGCAGCCAGACTACGTCCGTGACAGATACG. Amino acids: CASSQTTSVTDT. The full CDR3 reads CASSQTTSVTDTQYF.

This clone was picked up many times. CDR3 amino acids: CASSLGPSGYGYTF. The part of the CDR3 DNA that was read is TGTGCCAGCAGCTTAGGGCCCTCGGGGTATGGC. The chain links TRBV11-2 to TRBJ1-2; D unresolved. The read terminates 3 residues ahead of where the CDR3 ends, so the germline J gene completes it. Germline loops: CDR1 SGHAT, CDR2 FQNNGV. Trimming left V 1 base short and J 5 bases short, with 11 bases between. The CDR3 has 14 amino acids.

This clone was picked up many times. The missing CDR3 end, 3 residues past where the read stops, is filled in from the germline J gene. The chain recombines TRBV7-2 with TRBJ1-1; possibly TRBD1 for D (5 bases). The CDR3 loop spans 16 amino acids. Trimming cost V 0 bases and J 6 bases, with 17 bases left between them. Germline V gene data show CDR1 as SGHTA and CDR2 as FQGNSA. The CDR3 DNA, read in part, is TGTGCCAGCAGCTTAGCGCCAGGGCCCATAATTGCTGAA. Its translation is CASSLAPGPIIAE. In full, the CDR3 reads CASSLAPGPIIAEAFF.

This clone has ten or more counts. The sequenced fragment ends 3 residues before the CDR3 boundary, so the rest is inferred from the germline J gene. Other DNA sequences of this sample code for an identical CDR3. The gene calls are TRBV7-6 and TRBJ2-5; 13 bases align to TRBD2. CDR1 SGHVS and CDR2 FNYEAQ come from the germline V gene. The CDR3 loop spans 16 amino acids. V shed 4 bases and J 5 bases; nucleotides not matched to a gene: 7. The covered CDR3 bases are TGTGCCAGCAGCTCCAAACTAGCGGGAGGGCCTGAGACC. This gives the protein CASSSKLAGGPET. The entire CDR3 protein is CASSSKLAGGPETQYF.

The table lists this clone with many counts. The read falls 3 residues short of the CDR3 end, and the missing part is taken from the germline J gene. The gene calls are TRBV15 and TRBJ1-1; D is undetermined. The CDR3 extends over 13 amino acids. CDR1 is LNHNV, CDR2 YYDKDF, per germline (reference sequence). V lost 9 bases to trimming and J lost 0 bases, with 11 bases between them. CDR3 DNA (partial): TGTGCCACAACCCTAGACCTGAACACTGAA. Its translation: CATTLDLNTE. The full CDR3 protein is CATTLDLNTEAFF. Filled out from reference TRBV15 and TRBJ1-1, the complete variable domain reads DAMVIQNPRYQVTQFGKPVTLSCSQTLNHNVMYWYQQKSSQAPKLLFHYYDKDFNNEADTPDNFQSRRPNTSFCFLDIRSPGLGDTAMYLCATTLDLNTEAFFGQGTRLTVV.

This clone was seen repeatedly, ten times or more. The read ends 3 residues shy of where the CDR3 ends; the end is completed using the germline J gene. The chain employs TRBV10-3 and TRBJ1-2; D might be TRBD1 (5 bases). This CDR3 contains 13 residues. Germline loops: CDR1 ENHRY, CDR2 SYGVKD. V was clipped by 4 bases and J by 5 bases, with 11 bases between them. CDR3 DNA (partial): TGTGCCATCAGTGGGGGAGGGGTTTATGGC. Protein: CAISGGGVYG. The CDR3, in full, reads CAISGGGVYGYTF.

This clone was picked up many times. The read finishes 3 residues shy of the CDR3 end, and the germline J gene is used to complete it. J is TRBJ2-5 and V is TRBV2; tentative D call: TRBD2 (6 bases). The CDR3 spans 14 residues. Trimming took 6 bases from V and 5 from J, leaving 16 bases between them. Germline CDR1 reads SNHLY; CDR2 reads FYNNEI. The DNA read from the CDR3 is TGTGCCAGCAGCCTCTCGACTAGAAGGGAGACC. This codes for CASSLSTRRET. The full CDR3 protein reads CASSLSTRRETQYF.

This clone was seen at least ten times. The missing CDR3 end, 3 residues past where the read stops, is filled in from the germline J gene. The genes are TRBV7-2 and TRBJ2-1; D not certain. This CDR3 spans 13 amino acids. The germline gives CDR1 SGHTA, CDR2 FQGNSA. Trimming pared 5 bases from V and 8 bases from J, leaving 13 bases between. The sequenced part of the CDR3 DNA is TGTGCCAGCAGCCACGCGGCGGTAGATGAG. The encoded protein is CASSHAAVDE. The CDR3 reads in full as CASSHAAVDEQFF.

This clone was seen at least ten times. With the read ending 3 residues before the CDR3 end, the germline J gene is used to fill in that end. V usage is TRBV20-1 and J usage is TRBJ1-5; possibly TRBD1 for D (6 bases). V was trimmed by 3 bases and J by 0 bases, leaving 18 bases between them. The CDR3 loop spans 17 amino acids. The germline CDR1 and CDR2 sequences are DFQATT and SNEGSKA (reference sequence). CDR3 DNA, as far as it was read: TGCAGTGCTAGCCCGCAGTGGGGACACCCTAGCAATCAGCCC. Translating it yields CSASPQWGHPSNQP. The complete CDR3 sequence is CSASPQWGHPSNQPQHF.

This clone was picked up many times. CDR3 loop: CASSYTLGGAETQYF. The DNA read from the CDR3 is TGTGCCAGCAGTTATACCCTGGGGGGGGCGGAGACC. The V and J genes are TRBV6-2 or TRBV6-3 and TRBJ2-5; D is perhaps TRBD2 (7 bases). The CDR3 goes on 3 residues after the read ends, and that part is filled in from the germline J gene. Germline V gene data show CDR1 as MNHEY and CDR2 as SVGEGT. Trimming took 3 bases from V and 5 from J, leaving 16 bases between them. The CDR3 has 15 amino acids.

Comments on this clone: The observed sequence ends 3 residues before the CDR3 terminus, with the missing tail filled in from the germline J gene. The V and J genes are TRBV5-1 and TRBJ2-2; 8 positions agree with TRBD1. The length of the CDR3 is 16 residues. Germline assignment: CDR1 SGHRS and CDR2 YFSETQ. The sequenced CDR3 bases are TGCGCCAGCAGCTTGGGGGGACAGGCCCTTGCTGAAAAG. It is translated as CASSLGGQALAEK. The full CDR3 protein reads CASSLGGQALAEKLFF.

At least ten counts were recorded for this clone. Coverage ceases 3 residues before the CDR3 finishes, and the germline J gene fills in the end. This chain joins TRBV18 and TRBJ2-7, with 8 bases lining up with TRBD1. The CDR3 extends over 14 amino acids. The J segment lost 5 bases and the V segment lost 6 bases, leaving 9 bases of the junction unmatched. CDR1 and CDR2 from the germline V gene are KGHSH and LQKENI. Incomplete CDR3 DNA: TGTGCCAGCTCCCAGGACAGGGCGGACGACGAG. Its protein product is CASSQDRADDE. The complete CDR3 sequence is CASSQDRADDEQYF.

This clone was picked up many times. The CDR3 reads CASSLEGNTEAFF. The covered CDR3 bases are TGCGCCAGCAGCTTGGAAGGTAACACTGAA. This chain links TRBV5-1 with TRBJ1-1; D remains ambiguous. The read comes to an end 3 residues before the CDR3 does, leaving the germline J gene to fill in the end. Trimming took off 0 bases at V and 2 bases at J, with 5 bases between the two ends. Germline V gene lookup returns CDR1 SGHRS and CDR2 YFSETQ. The CDR3 is 13 residues long.